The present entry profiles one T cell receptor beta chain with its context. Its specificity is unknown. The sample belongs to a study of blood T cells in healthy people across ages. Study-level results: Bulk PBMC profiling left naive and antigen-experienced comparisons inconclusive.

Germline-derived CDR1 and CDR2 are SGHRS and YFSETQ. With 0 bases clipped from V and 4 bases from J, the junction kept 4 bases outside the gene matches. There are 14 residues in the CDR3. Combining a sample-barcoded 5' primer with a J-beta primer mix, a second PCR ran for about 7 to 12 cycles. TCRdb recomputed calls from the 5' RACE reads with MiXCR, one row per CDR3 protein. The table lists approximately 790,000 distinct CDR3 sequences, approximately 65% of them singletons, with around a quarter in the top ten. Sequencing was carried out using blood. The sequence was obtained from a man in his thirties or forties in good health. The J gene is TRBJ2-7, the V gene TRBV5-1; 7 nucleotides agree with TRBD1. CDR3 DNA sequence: TGCGCCAGCAGCTTGGGGGACAGAAATTACGAGCAGTACTTC. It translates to CASSLGDRNYEQYF.